One sample yielded the 6 T cell receptor beta chains listed below, sequenced in a study of early T cells in non-severe SARS-CoV-2 infection. TCRdb ran MiXCR on the 5' RACE reads and lists one entry per CDR3 protein. Of tens of thousands of distinct CDR3 sequences in the sample, 3.5% to 5% are singletons; the top ten hold 7.8%. Sequencing input: whole blood. All receptors come from an adult who was a healthcare worker with PCR-confirmed SARS-CoV-2 infection or an uninfected control (not recorded which).

This clonotype was seen only a few times. V and J are TRBV9 and TRBJ2-7; D is tentatively TRBD1 or TRBD2 (6 bases each). V dropped 4 bases and J dropped 0 bases, with 17 bases sitting between them. The CDR3 is 16 amino acids. The germline V gene encodes CDR1 SGDLS and CDR2 YYNGEE. The CDR3 loop is CASSPPEGVFSYEQYF. The CDR3 DNA is TGTGCCAGCAGCCCCCCGGAGGGGGTGTTCTCCTACGAGCAGTACTTC.

This clonotype was recorded at least ten times. The V call is TRBV28, the J call TRBJ2-1; TRBD1 aligns across 7 bases. J lost 4 bases, V lost 6 bases, and 3 bases had no gene match. CDR3 length equals 13 residues. The V gene's germline CDR1 is MDHEN and CDR2 SYDVKM. CDR3 region: CASRGDSYNEQFF. The CDR3, as DNA: TGTGCCAGCAGGGGGGACAGTTACAATGAGCAGTTCTTC.

In this sample, this clonotype turned up many times. The chain employs TRBV20-1 and TRBJ2-3; D is uncertain. The CDR3 has 14 residues. Between the trimmed V and J ends, which lost 0 bases and 5 bases, there was a span of 12 bases. Germline V gene lookup returns CDR1 DFQATT and CDR2 SNEGSKA (reference sequence). CDR3 in DNA: TGCAGTGCTAGAGATCCTCGTCCAGTAGATACGCAGTATTTT. It encodes CSARDPRPVDTQYF.

This clonotype showed up many times. The genes are TRBV23-1 and TRBJ2-7; TRBD1 matches at 7 bases. TRBV23-1 carries the ORF label, with uncertain function. The V segment lost 6 bases and the J segment 1 base; nucleotides outside the gene matches: 33. CDR3 length equals 23 residues. CDR3 sequence: CASSQIIGKGTEIPQWGSYEQYF. In DNA, the CDR3 is TGCGCCAGCAGCCAAATTATAGGGAAGGGGACAGAGATACCTCAGTGGGGTTCCTACGAGCAGTACTTC.

This clonotype was counted between two and nine times. The rearrangement uses TRBV28 and TRBJ2-7; 8 positions match TRBD2. CDR1 MDHEN and CDR2 SYDVKM come from the germline V gene. V lost 3 bases and J lost 3; bases outside the gene matches: 4. CDR3 length: 14 amino acids. As DNA, the CDR3 is TGTGCCAGCAGTTTCCCAGCGGGGGTCTACGAGCAGTACTTC. Translation gives CASSFPAGVYEQYF.

In this sample, this clonotype turned up many times. The rearrangement joins TRBV18 to TRBJ2-1; D is possibly TRBD1 (6 bases). Trimming left V 3 bases short and J 10 bases short, with 13 bases between. Germline V gene sequence: CDR1 KGHSH, CDR2 LQKENI. The CDR3 is 13 residues long. The CDR3 loop reads CASSPLDGQEQFF. The CDR3 bases are TGTGCCAGCTCACCTCTCGACGGACAGGAGCAGTTCTTC.